Shown below are 2 T cell receptor beta chains from a single sample sequenced in a study of T cells in Graves' hyperthyroidism and ophthalmopathy. Amplification of TCR beta CDR3 regions was performed using RNA transcripts as template. The HTBI primer set drove a first-round RT-PCR of the TCR CDR3. Each CDR3 protein is one row after TCRdb ran MiXCR on the multiplex PCR reads. This sample has fewer than 400,000 distinct CDR3 sequences; about 25% occur once, and the top ten carry less than 75%. Material for sequencing was blood. The receptor source for this set is a man aged 50 to 59 with Graves' hyperthyroidism.

The chain is built from TRBV12-3 or TRBV12-4 and TRBJ2-3, with D unresolved. V was clipped by 1 base and J by 7 bases, with 9 bases between them. The CDR3 has 13 residues. CDR3 amino acids: CASSLDSINTQYF. CDR3 in DNA: TGTGCCAGCAGTTTAGACTCCATAAATACGCAGTATTTT.

This chain connects TRBV5-1 to TRBJ2-7, with 8 positions matching TRBD1. There are 16 residues in the CDR3. With 3 bases clipped from V and 0 bases from J, the junction kept 8 bases outside the gene matches. In germline, CDR1 is SGHRS, CDR2 YFSETQ. The CDR3, as DNA: TGCGCCAGCAGCTCACTCGGGACAGGAAGCTCCTACGAGCAGTACTTC. Protein sequence: CASSSLGTGSSYEQYF.